This T cell receptor (beta chain) emerged from a study of glioma-infiltrating T cells. Germline values: CDR1 DFQATT, CDR2 SNEGSKA (reference sequence). The ends were cut back, 5 bases at V and 5 bases at J, with 15 bases in the middle. The CDR3 length is 13 residues. This clonotype occurred a few times. Its antigen is currently unknown. Study conclusions and caveats: Tissue and blood shared very few CDR3 sequences. Above-expected tissue-blood divergence occurred in all gliomas, most in low-grade ones.

Amplification of TCR alpha and beta CDR3 regions from RNA used iRepertoire nested multiplex PCR. For one-step reverse transcription and amplification, 100-400 ng of tissue mRNA or PBMC total RNA was used. TCRdb re-called the multiplex PCR reads with MiXCR, one entry per CDR3 protein. The sample shows around 120,000 distinct CDR3 sequences, around 25% of them seen only once. This receptor was obtained from a human donor with low-grade glioma or glioblastoma, undergoing nonglioma brain surgery, or in good health (not recorded which). The sample taken for sequencing was glioma tissue, nonneoplastic brain tissue, or PBMCs (not recorded which). V is TRBV20-1 and J is TRBJ1-1; no definite D call. The DNA of the CDR3 is TGCAGTGCTCTCCCGCAGGTTCCGACTGAAGCTTTCTTT. Translation: CSALPQVPTEAFF.